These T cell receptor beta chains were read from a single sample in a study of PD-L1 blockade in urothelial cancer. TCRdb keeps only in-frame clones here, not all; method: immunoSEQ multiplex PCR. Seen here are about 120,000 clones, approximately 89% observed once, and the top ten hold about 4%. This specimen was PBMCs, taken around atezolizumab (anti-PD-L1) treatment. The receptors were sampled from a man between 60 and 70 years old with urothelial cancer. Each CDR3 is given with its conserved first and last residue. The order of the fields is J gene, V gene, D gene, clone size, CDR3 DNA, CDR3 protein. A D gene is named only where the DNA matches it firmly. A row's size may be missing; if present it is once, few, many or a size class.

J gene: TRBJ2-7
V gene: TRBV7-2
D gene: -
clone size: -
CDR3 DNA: TGTGCCAGCAGCCCCGTAGGAGTAGAAGGCGACGAGCAGTACTTC
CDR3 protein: CASSPVGVEGDEQYF

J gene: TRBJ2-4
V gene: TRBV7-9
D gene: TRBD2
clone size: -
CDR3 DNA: TGTGCCAGCAGTAGCGGGGGAAGGAACATTCAGTACTTC
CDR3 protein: CASSSGGRNIQYF

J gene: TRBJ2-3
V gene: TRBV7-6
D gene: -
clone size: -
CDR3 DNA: TGTGCCAGCAGCTCCCAAGGGGCAGTAGGCACAGATACGCAGTATTTT
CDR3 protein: CASSSQGAVGTDTQYF

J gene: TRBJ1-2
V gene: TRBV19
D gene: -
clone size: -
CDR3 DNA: TGTGCCAGTAGTATTATGGCAGGGGCTAACTATGGCTACACCTTC
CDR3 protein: CASSIMAGANYGYTF

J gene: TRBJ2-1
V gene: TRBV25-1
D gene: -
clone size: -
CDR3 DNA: TGTGCCAGCAGTGAAACCAGTATAATCTACAATGAGCAGTTCTTC
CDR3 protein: CASSETSIIYNEQFF

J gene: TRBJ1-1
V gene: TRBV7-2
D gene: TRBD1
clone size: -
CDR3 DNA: TGTGCCAGCAGCTTACTTAGGGGGCGCGGGGCTGAAGCTTTCTTT
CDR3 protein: CASSLLRGRGAEAFF

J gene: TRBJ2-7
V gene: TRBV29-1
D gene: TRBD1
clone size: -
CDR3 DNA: TGCAGCGTCAGCCGGGACAGCCAACTACAGTACTTC
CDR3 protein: CSVSRDSQLQYF

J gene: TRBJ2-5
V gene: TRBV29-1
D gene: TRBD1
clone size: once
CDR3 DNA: TGCAGCTCCCGACAGGGGGCAGGGGAGACCCAGTACTTC
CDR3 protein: CSSRQGAGETQYF

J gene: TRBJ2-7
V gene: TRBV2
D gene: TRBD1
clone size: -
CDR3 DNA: TGTGCCAGCATGGACCCGGGACAGGGTAGCTACGAGCAGTACTTC
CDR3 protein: CASMDPGQGSYEQYF

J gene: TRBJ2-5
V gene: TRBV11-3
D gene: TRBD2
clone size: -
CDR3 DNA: TGTGCCAGCAGCTTTTCAGGGACTAGCGGGAGGGTCGAGACCCAGTACTTC
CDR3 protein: CASSFSGTSGRVETQYF

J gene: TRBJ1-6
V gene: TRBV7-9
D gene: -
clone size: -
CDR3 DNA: TGTGCCAGCATCGACCAAGGGGGATCACCCCTCCACTTT
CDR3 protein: CASIDQGGSPLHF

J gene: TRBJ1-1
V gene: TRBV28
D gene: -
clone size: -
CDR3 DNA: TGTGCCAGCCGTTTTAATTTTAACACTGAAGCTTTCTTT
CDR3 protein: CASRFNFNTEAFF

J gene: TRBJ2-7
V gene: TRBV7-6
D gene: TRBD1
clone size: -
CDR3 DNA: TGTGCCAGCAGCTTAGGGGGACAGACTACCTACGAGCAGTACTTC
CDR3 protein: CASSLGGQTTYEQYF

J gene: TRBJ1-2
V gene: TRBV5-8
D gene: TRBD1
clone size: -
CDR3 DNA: TGTGCCAGCAGCATATGGGGACAGGGGGCCGTTGGCTACACCTTC
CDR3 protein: CASSIWGQGAVGYTF

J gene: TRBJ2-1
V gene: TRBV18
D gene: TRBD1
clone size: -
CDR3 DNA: TGTGCCAGCTCACCCGGACAGGGTGGATTATACAATGAGCAGTTCTTC
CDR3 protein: CASSPGQGGLYNEQFF

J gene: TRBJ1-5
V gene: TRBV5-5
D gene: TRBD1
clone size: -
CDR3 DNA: TGTGCCAGCAGCTTGGTTTACAGGGGAAATCAGCCCCAGCATTTT
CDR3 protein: CASSLVYRGNQPQHF

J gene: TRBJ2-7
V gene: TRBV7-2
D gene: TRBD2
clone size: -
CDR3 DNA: TGTGCCAGCAGCATGGGGACTAGCGTTTTCCACGAGCAGTACTTC
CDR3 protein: CASSMGTSVFHEQYF

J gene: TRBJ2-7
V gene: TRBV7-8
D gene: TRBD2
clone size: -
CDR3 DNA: TGTGCCAGTGGGGGCAGCGGGAGAGCAGGCGAGCAGTACTTC
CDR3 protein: CASGGSGRAGEQYF

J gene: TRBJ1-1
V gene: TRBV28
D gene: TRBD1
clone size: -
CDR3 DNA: TGTGCCAGCAGTTCCCCAGGGGGCGGAAACACTGAAGCTTTCTTT
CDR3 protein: CASSSPGGGNTEAFF

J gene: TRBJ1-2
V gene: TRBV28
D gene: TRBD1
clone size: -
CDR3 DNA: TGTGCCAGCAGTTTCGGGACAGGGATAAACTATGGCTACACCTTC
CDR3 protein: CASSFGTGINYGYTF

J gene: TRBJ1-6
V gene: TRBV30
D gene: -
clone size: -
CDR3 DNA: TGTGCCTGGAGGGCCAATTCACCCCTCCACTTT
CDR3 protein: CAWRANSPLHF

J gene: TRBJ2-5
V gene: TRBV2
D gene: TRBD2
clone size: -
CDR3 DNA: TGTGCCAGCACCCCCGGGTTGCGGGGGACCTCCCAAGAGACCCAGTACTTC
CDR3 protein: CASTPGLRGTSQETQYF

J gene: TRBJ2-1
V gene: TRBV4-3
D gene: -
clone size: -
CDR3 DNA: TGCGCCAGCAGCCAAGATATAGGACAGCCCTTTACTCGCTCCTACAATGAGCAGTTCTTC
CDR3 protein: CASSQDIGQPFTRSYNEQFF

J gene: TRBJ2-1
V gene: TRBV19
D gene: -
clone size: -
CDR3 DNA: TGTGCCAGTAGTATAGCAGGCCAGCGGGCGTACAATGAGCAGTTCTTC
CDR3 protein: CASSIAGQRAYNEQFF

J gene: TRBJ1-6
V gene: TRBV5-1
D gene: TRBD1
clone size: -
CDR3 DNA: TGCGCCAGCAGCTCAGGACAGGGTGGGGTTAGATCACCCCTCCACTTT
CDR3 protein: CASSSGQGGVRSPLHF

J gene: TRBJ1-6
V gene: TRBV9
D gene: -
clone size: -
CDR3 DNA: TGTGCCAGCAGCGCCCCCAGGGATCACTCACCCCTCCACTTT
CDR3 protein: CASSAPRDHSPLHF

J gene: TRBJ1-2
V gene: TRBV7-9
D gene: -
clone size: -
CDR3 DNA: TGTGCCAGCAGCCGCGACAGCGAGTATGGCTACACCTTC
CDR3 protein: CASSRDSEYGYTF

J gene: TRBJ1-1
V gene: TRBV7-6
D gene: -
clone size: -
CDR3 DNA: TGTGCCAGCAGCTTAGCGCTACAGGGCGGAACTGAAGCTTTCTTT
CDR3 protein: CASSLALQGGTEAFF

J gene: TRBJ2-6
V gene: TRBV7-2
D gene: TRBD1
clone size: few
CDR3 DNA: TGTGCCAGCGCGGGACAGGGGGCATCTGGGGCCAACGTCCTGACTTTC
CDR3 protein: CASAGQGASGANVLTF

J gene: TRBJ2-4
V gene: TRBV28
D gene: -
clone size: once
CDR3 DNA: TGTGCCAGCAGTTTCCCAAGGGGTACGTCGAACATTCAGTACTTC
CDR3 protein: CASSFPRGTSNIQYF

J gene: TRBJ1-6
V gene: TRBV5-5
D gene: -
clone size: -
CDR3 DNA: TGTGCCAGCAGCCTCGAGGCCCTTCGGAATTCACCCCTCCACTTT
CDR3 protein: CASSLEALRNSPLHF

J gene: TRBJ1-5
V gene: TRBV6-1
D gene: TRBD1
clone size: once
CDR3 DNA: TGTGCCAGCAGTGCTGGACAGGGGCCCATTGTGAGAAGCAATCAGCCCCAGCATTTT
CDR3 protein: CASSAGQGPIVRSNQPQHF

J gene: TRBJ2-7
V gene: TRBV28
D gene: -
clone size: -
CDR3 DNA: TGTGCCAGCAGTTTATTCAGAATCTACGAGCAGTACTTC
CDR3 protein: CASSLFRIYEQYF

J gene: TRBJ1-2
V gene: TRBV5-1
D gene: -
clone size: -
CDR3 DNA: TGCGCCAGCAGTACCGGACAGCCTTATGGCTACACCTTC
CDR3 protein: CASSTGQPYGYTF

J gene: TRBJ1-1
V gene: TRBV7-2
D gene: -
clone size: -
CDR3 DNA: TGTGCCAGCAGCTTATCGCGCCAAGAAGCTTTCTTT
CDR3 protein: CASSLSRQEAFF

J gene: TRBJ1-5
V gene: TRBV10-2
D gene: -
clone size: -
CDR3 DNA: TGCGCCAGCAGTGCCAACACCAATCAGCCCCAGCATTTT
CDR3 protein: CASSANTNQPQHF

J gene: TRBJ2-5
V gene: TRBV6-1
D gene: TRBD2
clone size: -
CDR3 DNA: TGTGCCAGCAGTCTGACTAGCGGGGGAAGGGAGACCCAGTACTTC
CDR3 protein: CASSLTSGGRETQYF

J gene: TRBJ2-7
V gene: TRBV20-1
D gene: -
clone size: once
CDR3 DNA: TGCAGTGCTCTAGACTACGAGCAGTACTTC
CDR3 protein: CSALDYEQYF

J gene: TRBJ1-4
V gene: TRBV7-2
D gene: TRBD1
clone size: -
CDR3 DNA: TGTGCCAGCAGCCCCGGACAGGGAACAGCAACTAATGAAAAACTGTTTTTT
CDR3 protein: CASSPGQGTATNEKLFF

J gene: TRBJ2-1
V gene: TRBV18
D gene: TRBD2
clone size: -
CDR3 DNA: TGTGCCAGCTCACGGACTAGCGGGAGTCGGGATGAGCAGTTCTTC
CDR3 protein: CASSRTSGSRDEQFF

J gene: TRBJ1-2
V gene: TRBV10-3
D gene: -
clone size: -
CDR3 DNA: TGTGCCATCAGTGAGACGTCAGCTAACTATGGCTACACCTTC
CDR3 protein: CAISETSANYGYTF

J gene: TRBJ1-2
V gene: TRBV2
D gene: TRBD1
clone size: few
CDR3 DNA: TGTGCCAGCAGTGGCTGGGAGGACAGGGACTATGGCTACACCTTC
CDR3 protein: CASSGWEDRDYGYTF

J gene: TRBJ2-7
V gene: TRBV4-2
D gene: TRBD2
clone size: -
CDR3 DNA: TGTGCCAGCAGCCAAGATCTATATGCGGGGGGGCTTAGCTCCTACGAGCAGTACTTC
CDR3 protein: CASSQDLYAGGLSSYEQYF

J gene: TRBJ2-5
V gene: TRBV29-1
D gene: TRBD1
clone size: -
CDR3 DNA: TGCAGCGCAGGGGGCCAAGAGACCCAGTACTTC
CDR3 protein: CSAGGQETQYF

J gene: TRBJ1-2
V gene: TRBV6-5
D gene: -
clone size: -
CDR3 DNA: TGTGCCAGCAGTTATGGACAGAACTATGGCTACACCTTC
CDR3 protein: CASSYGQNYGYTF

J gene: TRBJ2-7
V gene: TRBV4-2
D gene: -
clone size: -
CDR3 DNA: TGTGCCAGCAGCCAAGATTTTGGCAGATACGAGCAGTACTTC
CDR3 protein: CASSQDFGRYEQYF

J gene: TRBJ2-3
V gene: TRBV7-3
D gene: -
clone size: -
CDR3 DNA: TGTGCCAGCAGCTTAACTGGGTTAGCTACAGATACGCAGTATTTT
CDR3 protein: CASSLTGLATDTQYF

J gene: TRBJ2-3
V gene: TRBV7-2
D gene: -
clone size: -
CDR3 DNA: TGTGCCAGCAGCTTCGTCTCAGATACGCAGTATTTT
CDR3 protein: CASSFVSDTQYF

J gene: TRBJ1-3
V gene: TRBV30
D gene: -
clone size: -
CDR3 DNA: TGTGCCTGGAGTGAGGGGTACACCATATATTTT
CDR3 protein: CAWSEGYTIYF